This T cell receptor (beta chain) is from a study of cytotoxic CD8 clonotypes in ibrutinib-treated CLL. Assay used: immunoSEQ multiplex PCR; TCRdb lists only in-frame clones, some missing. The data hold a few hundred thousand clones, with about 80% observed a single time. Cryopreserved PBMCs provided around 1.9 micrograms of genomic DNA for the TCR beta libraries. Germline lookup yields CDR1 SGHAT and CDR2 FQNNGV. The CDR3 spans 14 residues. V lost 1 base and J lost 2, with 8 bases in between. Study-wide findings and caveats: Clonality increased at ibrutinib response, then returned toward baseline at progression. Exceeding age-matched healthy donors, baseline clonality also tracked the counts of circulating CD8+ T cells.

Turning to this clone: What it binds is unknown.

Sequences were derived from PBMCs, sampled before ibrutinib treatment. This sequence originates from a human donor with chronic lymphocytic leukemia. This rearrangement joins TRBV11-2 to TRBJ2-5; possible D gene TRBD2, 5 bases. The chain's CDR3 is CASSLAGKQETQYF. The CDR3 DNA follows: TGTGCCAGCAGCTTAGCGGGAAAGCAAGAGACCCAGTACTTC.